What follows are 9 T cell receptor beta chains derived from one specimen sequenced in a study of a mutant IDH1 vaccine in newly diagnosed glioma. TCRdb keeps only in-frame clones here, not all; method: immunoSEQ multiplex PCR. The sample lists around 37,000 clones; 80% to 95% were seen once. The time point: baseline, week 1 (first vaccination visit). Treatment indicated: pre-vaccination baseline after standard-of-care therapy. Sequenced material: PBMCs, taken from a glioma patient treated with radiotherapy, temozolomide or both. These receptors came from a young man with glioma.

V and J are TRBV5-1 and TRBJ2-7; D unclear. The CDR3 is 14 amino acids. V lost 0 bases and J 1 base, leaving 8 bases between the germline ends. The germline gives CDR1 SGHRS, CDR2 YFSETQ. This CDR3 is CASSLGWDSYEQYF. CDR3 coding DNA: TGCGCCAGCAGCTTGGGGTGGGATTCCTACGAGCAGTACTTC. Filled out from reference TRBV5-1 and TRBJ2-7, the complete variable domain reads KAGVTQTPRYLIKTRGQQVTLSCSPISGHRSVSWYQQTPGQGLQFLFEYFSETQRNKGNFPGRFSGRQFSNSRSEMNVSTLELGDSALYLCASSLGWDSYEQYFGPGTRLTVT.

The rearrangement uses TRBV7-8 and TRBJ1-3, with 8 bases identical to TRBD1. V shed 5 bases and J 5 bases; nucleotides not matched to a gene: 5. This CDR3 spans 14 amino acids. Germline V gene lookup returns CDR1 SGHVS and CDR2 FQNEAQ. The CDR3 bases are TGTGCCAGCAGCCCCCCAGGGGGCAGAAACACCATATATTTT. Residues: CASSPPGGRNTIYF.

This clone appeared once. The chain is built from TRBV7-2 and TRBJ1-5; maybe TRBD1 (6 bases). V lost 0 bases and J lost 2, with 8 bases in between. The V gene's germline CDR1 is SGHTA and CDR2 FQGNSA. The CDR3 totals 15 residues. This CDR3 is CASSLANRGNQPQHF. CDR3 sequence (DNA): TGTGCCAGCAGCTTAGCCAACAGGGGCAATCAGCCCCAGCATTTT. Filled out from reference TRBV7-2 and TRBJ1-5, the complete variable domain reads GAGVSQSPSNKVTEKGKDVELRCDPISGHTALYWYRQSLGQGLEFLIYFQGNSAPDKSGLPSDRFSAERTGGSVSTLTIQRTQQEDSAVYLCASSLANRGNQPQHFGDGTRLSIL.

The chain links TRBV5-1 to TRBJ1-1, with D maybe TRBD1 (5 bases). The CDR3 runs 14 residues. Germline lookup yields CDR1 SGHRS and CDR2 YFSETQ. Between the trimmed V and J ends, which lost 0 bases and 1 base, there was a span of 7 bases. CDR3 in amino acids: CASSLGGANTEAFF. CDR3 sequence (DNA): TGCGCCAGCAGCTTGGGCGGGGCGAACACTGAAGCTTTCTTT. Filled out from reference TRBV5-1 and TRBJ1-1, the complete variable domain reads KAGVTQTPRYLIKTRGQQVTLSCSPISGHRSVSWYQQTPGQGLQFLFEYFSETQRNKGNFPGRFSGRQFSNSRSEMNVSTLELGDSALYLCASSLGGANTEAFFGQGTRLTVV.

The chain recombines TRBV5-4 with TRBJ2-1; TRBD2 aligns across 11 bases. J was trimmed by 2 bases and V by 2 bases; bases with no gene match: 12. This CDR3 is built from 19 residues. CDR1 and CDR2 from the germline V gene are SGHNT and YYREEE (reference sequence). CDR3 DNA: TGTGCCAGCAGCTTATATTCCCTACTAGCGGGAGAACCCTACAATGAGCAGTTCTTC. Translation gives CASSLYSLLAGEPYNEQFF.

The genes are TRBV6-5 and TRBJ2-7, with TRBD1 matching 8 bases. V trimming: 4 bases; J trimming: 1 base; junction bases outside the gene matches: 6. Looked up from germline, CDR1 is MNHEY and CDR2 is SVGAGI. The CDR3 contains 15 residues. DNA of the CDR3: TGTGCCAGCAGTTTGACAGGGGCCGTTTCCTACGAGCAGTACTTC. It translates to CASSLTGAVSYEQYF.

This chain uses TRBV4-3 with TRBJ2-1; TRBD1 aligns across 9 bases. The CDR3 is 16 residues long. CDR1 is LGHNA and CDR2 is YSLEER in the germline V gene. The V gene end was trimmed by 0 bases and the J gene end by 4 bases; junction bases not matched to a gene: 4. The CDR3 reads CASSQEGGTGYNEQFF. In nucleotides, the CDR3 is TGCGCCAGCAGCCAAGAGGGGGGGACAGGGTACAATGAGCAGTTCTTC.

This clone was seen only once. Germline is not matched at one junction end, which may reflect a read error. The chain links TRBV7-7 to TRBJ2-5; possibly TRBD2 for D (5 bases). CDR3 length equals 15 residues. CDR1 and CDR2 from the germline V gene are SSHAT and FNYEAQ (reference sequence). CDR3 sequence (DNA): TGTGCTAGCAGCCCAGAGGCGGGTTATGGAGAGACCCAGTACTTC. Its protein product is CASSPEAGYGETQYF.

This clone was found once. The chain has TRBV4-3 and TRBJ1-5; 7 bases align to TRBD1. V was pared by 4 bases and J by 5 bases, with 5 bases of the junction left unmatched. The germline V gene has CDR1 LGHNA and CDR2 YSLEER. The CDR3 spans 14 residues. In DNA, the CDR3 is TGCGCCAGCAGCCCGAGGACAGGAGATCAGCCCCAGCATTTT. Translation gives CASSPRTGDQPQHF.